The 13 T cell receptor beta chains below were found in one sample sequenced in a study of OX40 agonist ivuxolimab in advanced cancers. Library preparation was by the immunoSEQ multiplex PCR assay. Here the immuneACCESS table is served through TCRdb, limited to in-frame sequences with V and J called. Missing clones are a known gap in these copies; in checked studies unresolved V genes cover under half, and the rest lacks a known reason. The sample data list tens of thousands of clones, and about 80% of these were observed just once. Jointly, the top ten make up roughly 20% of the sample. The specimen comprised CD4+ or CD8+ T cells sorted from blood, sampled in a trial of the OX40 agonist ivuxolimab. These receptor sequences come from an adult with an advanced solid tumor such as melanoma, head and neck, liver or kidney cancer.

The chain carries TRBV4-2 and TRBJ2-7; 11 bases are shared with TRBD2. This CDR3 contains 18 residues. Trimming took 4 bases from V and 5 from J; bases not matched to a gene: 16. Germline CDR1 and CDR2: LGHNA and YNFKEQ. CDR3 protein: CASSRGVAGGPGYNEQYF. The CDR3 nucleotides read TGTGCCAGCAGCCGTGGAGTAGCGGGAGGGCCGGGGTATAACGAGCAGTACTTC.

V usage is TRBV10-1 and J usage is TRBJ1-6; D is perhaps TRBD1 (6 bases). The length of the CDR3 is 16 residues. The germline V and J ends were trimmed by 6 bases and 1 base, with 13 bases remaining between them. CDR1 and CDR2 from the germline V gene are WNHNN and SYGVQD (reference sequence). CDR3 sequence (DNA): TGCGCCAGCAGGAGGGGGGTAAAATCCTATAATTCACCCCTCCACTTT. This encodes CASRRGVKSYNSPLHF.

This clone has a handful of counts. The chain recombines TRBV19 with TRBJ2-7, with a weak D call TRBD1 (6 bases). The CDR3 has 15 residues. Germline V gene data show CDR1 as LNHDA and CDR2 as SQIVND (reference sequence). Trimming took 5 bases from V and 0 from J, leaving 14 bases between them. CDR3 sequence (DNA): TGTGCCAGTAGTCTCGGGACACCCGCCTCCTACGAGCAGTACTTC. Translation: CASSLGTPASYEQYF.

The genes are TRBV7-9 and TRBJ2-3; D unclear. Trimming removed 2 bases from V and 4 bases from J, with 7 bases in between. This CDR3 is built from 13 residues. In germline, CDR1 is SEHNR, CDR2 FQNEAQ (reference sequence). The CDR3 DNA reads as TGTGCCAGCAGCTTACCCGGTGCAGATACGCAGTATTTT. It translates to CASSLPGADTQYF.

The chain uses TRBV19 and TRBJ2-7, with TRBD2 matching over 8 bases. The CDR3 runs 15 residues. Germline assignment: CDR1 LNHDA and CDR2 SQIVND (reference sequence). J was trimmed by 5 bases and V by 8 bases; bases with no gene match: 14. The CDR3 DNA follows: TGTGCCAGTGGAGTTTTCGGGGGGGCCTTCGACGAGCAGTACTTC. Translating gives CASGVFGGAFDEQYF. Full variable domain (missing parts from reference TRBV19 and TRBJ2-7): DGGITQSPKYLFRKEGQNVTLSCEQNLNHDAMYWYRQDPGQGLRLIYYSQIVNDFQKGDIAEGYSVSREKKESFPLTVTSAQKNPTAFYLCASGVFGGAFDEQYFGPGTRLTVT.

J is TRBJ2-7 and V is TRBV11-2; 14 bases align to TRBD2. The CDR3 loop spans 16 amino acids. From germline, CDR1 is SGHAT and CDR2 FQNNGV. With V trimmed by 6 bases and J by 3 bases, 7 bases remained unmatched. This chain's CDR3 is CASSNGLAGGNYEQYF. In nucleotides, the CDR3 is TGTGCCAGCAGTAACGGACTAGCGGGAGGAAACTACGAGCAGTACTTC.

DNA of the CDR3: TGTGCCAGCAGCGTAGGTAGCGGGGGAAACTACGAGCAGTACTTC. Protein: CASSVGSGGNYEQYF. V is TRBV9 and J is TRBJ2-7; 9 bases agree with TRBD2. CDR1 and CDR2 (germline): SGDLS, YYNGEE. J gave up 3 bases and V 0 bases, and 4 bases lay outside the gene matches. CDR3 length: 15 residues. Looking up the rest from reference TRBV9 and TRBJ2-7 gives the full variable domain: DSGVTQTPKHLITATGQRVTLRCSPRSGDLSVYWYQQSLDQGLQFLIQYYNGEERAKGNILERFSAQQFPDLHSELNLSSLELGDSALYFCASSVGSGGNYEQYFGPGTRLTVT.

This clone was recorded a few times. The rearrangement uses TRBV6-5 and TRBJ1-5, with D hard to call. V was clipped by 0 bases and J by 0 bases, with 3 bases between them. CDR1 is MNHEY and CDR2 is SVGAGI in the germline V gene. The CDR3 loop spans 14 amino acids. CDR3 region: CASSYSGSNQPQHF. DNA for the CDR3: TGTGCCAGCAGTTACTCGGGTAGCAATCAGCCCCAGCATTTT.

This clone was detected only a few times. The chain carries TRBV28 and TRBJ2-3; D may match TRBD1 or TRBD2 (5 bases each). Trimming removed 5 bases from V and 2 bases from J, with 11 bases in between. This CDR3 comprises 14 residues. From germline, CDR1 is MDHEN and CDR2 SYDVKM. The CDR3 loop is CASSLGTLTDTQYF. CDR3 DNA sequence: TGTGCCAGCAGTCTTGGGACCCTCACAGATACGCAGTATTTT.

The chain uses TRBV7-8 and TRBJ2-1; tentatively, D is TRBD2 (6 bases). CDR1 is SGHVS and CDR2 is FQNEAQ in the germline V gene. The CDR3 contains 15 residues. The V end was cut by 5 bases, the J end by 8 bases, with 19 bases between. Written as DNA, the CDR3 is TGTGCCAGCAGCATGGGGGGACGGCCCGGGGATGAGCAGTTCTTC. Translation gives CASSMGGRPGDEQFF.

The J gene is TRBJ2-3, the V gene TRBV7-9; perhaps TRBD1 as D (6 bases). The CDR3 totals 11 residues. V was cut by 6 bases and J by 14 bases, with 15 bases left in between. Germline CDR1 is SEHNR and CDR2 is FQNEAQ (reference sequence). CDR3 bases: TGTGCCAGCAGAAACCGGACAGAAAGGTATTTT. Translation: CASRNRTERYF.

This clone has only one observation. V usage is TRBV4-1 and J usage is TRBJ2-3; 11 nucleotides align to TRBD2. Germline lookup yields CDR1 MGHRA and CDR2 YSYEKL. The V and J ends lost 4 bases and 3 bases, in that order; junction bases with no gene match: 9. This CDR3 has 17 amino acids. The CDR3 reads CASSLNIAGGPTDTQYF. The CDR3 nucleotides are TGCGCCAGCAGCCTGAATATAGCGGGAGGGCCGACAGATACGCAGTATTTT.

V gene TRBV6-5 combines with J gene TRBJ1-2, with D hard to call. The CDR3 length is 13 residues. Germline V gives CDR1 MNHEY, CDR2 SVGAGI. V was cut by 4 bases and J by 7 bases, with 13 bases left in between. This CDR3 reads CASSSTRKSGYTF. CDR3 nucleotides: TGTGCCAGCAGTTCAACCCGGAAGTCTGGCTACACCTTC.